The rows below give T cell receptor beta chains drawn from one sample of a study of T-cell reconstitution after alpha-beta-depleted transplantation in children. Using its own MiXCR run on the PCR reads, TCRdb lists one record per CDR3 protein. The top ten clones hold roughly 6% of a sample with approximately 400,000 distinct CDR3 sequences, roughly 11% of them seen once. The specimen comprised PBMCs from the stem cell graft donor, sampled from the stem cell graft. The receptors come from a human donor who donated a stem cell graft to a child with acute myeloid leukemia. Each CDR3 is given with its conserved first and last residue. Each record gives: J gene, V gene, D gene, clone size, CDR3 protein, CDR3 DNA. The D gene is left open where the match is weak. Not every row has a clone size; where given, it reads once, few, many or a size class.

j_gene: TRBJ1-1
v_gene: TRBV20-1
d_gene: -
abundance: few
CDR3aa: CSAPGHYGLGTEAFF
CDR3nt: TGCAGTGCCCCCGGACATTATGGGCTAGGCACTGAAGCTTTCTTT

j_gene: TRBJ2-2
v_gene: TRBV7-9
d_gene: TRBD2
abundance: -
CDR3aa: CASSWTSGEINTGELFF
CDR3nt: TGTGCCAGCAGCTGGACTAGCGGGGAGATAAACACCGGGGAGCTGTTTTTT

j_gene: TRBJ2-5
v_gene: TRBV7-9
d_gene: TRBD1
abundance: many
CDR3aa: CASIRGLGETQYF
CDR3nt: TGTGCCAGCATCAGGGGGCTTGGAGAGACCCAGTACTTC

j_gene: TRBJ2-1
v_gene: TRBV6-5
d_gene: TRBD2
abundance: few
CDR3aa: CASSILGTSVVNEQFF
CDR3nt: TGTGCCAGCAGTATCCTCGGGACTAGCGTCGTAAATGAGCAGTTCTTC

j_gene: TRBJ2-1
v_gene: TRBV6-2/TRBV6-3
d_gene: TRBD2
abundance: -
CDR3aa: CASSYPGGRAKTYNEQFF
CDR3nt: TGTGCCAGCAGTTATCCTGGAGGGAGGGCGAAGACCTACAATGAGCAGTTCTTC

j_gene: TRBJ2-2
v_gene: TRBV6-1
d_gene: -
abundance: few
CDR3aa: CASSPTHVTGELFF
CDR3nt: TGTGCCAGCAGTCCGACGCACGTTACCGGGGAGCTGTTTTTT

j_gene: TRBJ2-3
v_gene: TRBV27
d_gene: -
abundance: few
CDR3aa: CASSLSAGSSDTQYF
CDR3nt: TGTGCCAGCAGTTTATCAGCAGGGAGTTCAGATACGCAGTATTTT

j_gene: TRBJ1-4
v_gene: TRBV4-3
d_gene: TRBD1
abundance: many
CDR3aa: CASSQDLGQGVEKLFF
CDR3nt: TGCGCCAGCAGCCAAGATCTGGGACAGGGAGTTGAAAAACTGTTTTTT

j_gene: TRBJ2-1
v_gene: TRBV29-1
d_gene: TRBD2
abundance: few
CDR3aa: CSVEREGRSEQFF
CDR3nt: TGCAGCGTTGAACGGGAGGGCCGAAGTGAGCAGTTCTTC

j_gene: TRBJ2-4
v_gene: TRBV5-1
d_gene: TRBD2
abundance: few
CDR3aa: CASSLVAGLAKNIQYF
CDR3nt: TGCGCCAGCAGCTTGGTAGCGGGGCTGGCCAAAAACATTCAGTACTTC

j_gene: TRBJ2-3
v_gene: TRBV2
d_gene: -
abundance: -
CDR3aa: CASREDTQYF
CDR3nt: TGTGCCAGCAGAGAGGATACGCAGTATTTT

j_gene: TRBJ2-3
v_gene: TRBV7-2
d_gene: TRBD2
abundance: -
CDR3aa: CASSWGLATDTQYF
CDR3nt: TGTGCCAGCAGCTGGGGACTAGCGACAGATACGCAGTATTTT

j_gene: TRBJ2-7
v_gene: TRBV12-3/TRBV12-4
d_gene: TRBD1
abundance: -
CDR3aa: CASSFETGVHYEQYF
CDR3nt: TGTGCCAGCAGTTTTGAGACAGGGGTTCACTACGAGCAGTACTTC

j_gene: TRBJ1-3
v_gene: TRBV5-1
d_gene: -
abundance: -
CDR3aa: CASSLARGSGNTIYF
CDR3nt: TGCGCCAGCAGCTTGGCAAGGGGCTCTGGAAACACCATATATTTT

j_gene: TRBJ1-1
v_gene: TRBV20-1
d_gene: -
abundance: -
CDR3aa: CSARPPVPGATEAFF
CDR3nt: TGCAGTGCTAGACCCCCCGTGCCGGGGGCCACTGAAGCTTTCTTT

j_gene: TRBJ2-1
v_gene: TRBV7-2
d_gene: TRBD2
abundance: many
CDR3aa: CASSFFGGANYEQFF
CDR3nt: TGTGCCAGCAGCTTTTTCGGGGGGGCTAATTATGAGCAGTTCTTC

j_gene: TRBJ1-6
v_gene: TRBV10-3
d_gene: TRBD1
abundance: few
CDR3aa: CAISATGENSPLHF
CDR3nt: TGTGCCATCAGTGCGACAGGGGAAAATTCACCCCTCCACTTT

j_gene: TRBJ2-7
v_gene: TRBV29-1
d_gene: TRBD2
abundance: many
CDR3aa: CSAAGYGGSSYEQYF
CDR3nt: TGCAGCGCCGCGGGGTACGGCGGGAGCTCCTACGAGCAGTACTTC

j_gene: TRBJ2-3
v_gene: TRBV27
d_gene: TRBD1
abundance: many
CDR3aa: CASRKPGTGSDTQYF
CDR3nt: TGTGCCAGCAGAAAACCCGGGACAGGGTCAGATACGCAGTATTTT

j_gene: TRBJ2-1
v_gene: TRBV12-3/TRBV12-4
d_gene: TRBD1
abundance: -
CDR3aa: CASSKQGAGQFF
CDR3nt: TGTGCCAGCAGTAAACAGGGGGCTGGGCAGTTCTTC

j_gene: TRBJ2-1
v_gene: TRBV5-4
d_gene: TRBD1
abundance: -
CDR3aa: CASTTGTGGNEQFF
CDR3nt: TGTGCCAGCACAACCGGGACAGGGGGCAATGAGCAGTTCTTC

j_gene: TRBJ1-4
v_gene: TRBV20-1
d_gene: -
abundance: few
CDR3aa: CSAKRQGGEKLFF
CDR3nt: TGCAGTGCTAAGAGGCAGGGAGGTGAAAAACTGTTTTTT

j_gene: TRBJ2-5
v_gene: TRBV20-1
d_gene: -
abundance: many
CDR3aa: CSASRDAIGETQYF
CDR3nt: TGCAGTGCTAGTCGGGATGCCATTGGGGAGACCCAGTACTTC

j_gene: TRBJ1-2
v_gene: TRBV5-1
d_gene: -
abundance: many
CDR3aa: CASSFGGNKQYGYTF
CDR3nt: TGCGCCAGCAGCTTCGGTGGGAATAAACAATATGGCTACACCTTC

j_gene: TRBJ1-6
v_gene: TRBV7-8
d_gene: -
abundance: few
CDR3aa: CASSFSAGGETPLHF
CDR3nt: TGTGCCAGCAGCTTCAGTGCTGGGGGCGAGACACCCCTCCACTTT

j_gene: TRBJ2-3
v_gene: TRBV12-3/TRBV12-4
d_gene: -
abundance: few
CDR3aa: CASSLSTQYF
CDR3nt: TGTGCCAGCAGTTTAAGTACGCAGTATTTT

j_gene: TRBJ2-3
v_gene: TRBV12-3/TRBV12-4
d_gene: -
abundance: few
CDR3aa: CASSFEGENADTQYF
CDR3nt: TGTGCCAGCAGTTTCGAGGGGGAGAACGCAGATACGCAGTATTTT

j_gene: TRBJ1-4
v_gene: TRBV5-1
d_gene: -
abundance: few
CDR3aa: CASSSSGDGGNYEKLFF
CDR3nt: TGCGCCAGCAGCTCCTCCGGGGACGGGGGTAACTATGAAAAACTGTTTTTT

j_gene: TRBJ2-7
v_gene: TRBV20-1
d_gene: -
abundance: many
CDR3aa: CSARGWGVGYEQYF
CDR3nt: TGCAGTGCTAGGGGCTGGGGGGTTGGGTACGAGCAGTACTTC

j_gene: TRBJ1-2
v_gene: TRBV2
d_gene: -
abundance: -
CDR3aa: CATSSDFYGYTF
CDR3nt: TGTGCCACCAGCAGTGACTTCTATGGCTACACCTTC

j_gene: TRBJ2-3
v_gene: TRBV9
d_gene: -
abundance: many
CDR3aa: CASSVGPSDTQYF
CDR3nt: TGTGCCAGCAGCGTAGGGCCTAGCGATACGCAGTATTTT

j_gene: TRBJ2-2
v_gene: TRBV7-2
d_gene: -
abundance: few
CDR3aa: CASSLVRRAAGELFF
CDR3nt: TGTGCCAGCAGCTTAGTTAGGAGGGCAGCCGGGGAGCTGTTTTTT

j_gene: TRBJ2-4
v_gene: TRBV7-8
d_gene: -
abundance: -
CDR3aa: CASSPEQILAKNIQYF
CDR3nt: TGTGCCAGCAGCCCAGAGCAGATCCTAGCCAAAAACATTCAGTACTTC

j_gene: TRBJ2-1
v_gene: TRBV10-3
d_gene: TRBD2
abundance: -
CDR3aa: CAIRGLGYDNEQFF
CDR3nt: TGTGCCATCAGGGGACTAGGTTACGACAATGAGCAGTTCTTC

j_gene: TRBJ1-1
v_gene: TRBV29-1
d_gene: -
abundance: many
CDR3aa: CSVYLRGKKTEAFF
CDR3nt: TGCAGCGTTTACCTCAGGGGAAAAAAAACTGAAGCTTTCTTT

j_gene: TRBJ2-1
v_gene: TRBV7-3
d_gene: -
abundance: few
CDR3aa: CASSLRGPGAQNEQFF
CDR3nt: TGTGCCAGCAGCTTACGCGGCCCGGGGGCACAGAATGAGCAGTTCTTC

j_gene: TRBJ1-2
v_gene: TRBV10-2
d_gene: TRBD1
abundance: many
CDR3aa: CASRWTGSGYTF
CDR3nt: TGCGCCAGCAGATGGACAGGGAGTGGCTACACCTTC

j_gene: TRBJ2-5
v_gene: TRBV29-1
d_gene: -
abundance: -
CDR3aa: CSVVAVQETQYF
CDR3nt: TGCAGCGTTGTGGCAGTCCAAGAGACCCAGTACTTC

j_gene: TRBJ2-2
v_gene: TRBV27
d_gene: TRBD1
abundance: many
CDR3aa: CASRGGQGESGELFF
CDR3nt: TGTGCCAGCAGGGGGGGACAGGGGGAATCCGGGGAGCTGTTTTTT

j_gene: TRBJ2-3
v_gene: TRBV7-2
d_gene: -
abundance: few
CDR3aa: CASSRAGSLFTDTQYF
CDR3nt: TGTGCCAGCAGCCGCGCGGGGTCCCTTTTCACAGATACGCAGTATTTT

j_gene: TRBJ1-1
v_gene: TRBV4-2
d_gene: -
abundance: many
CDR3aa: CASTTWKLRETRGGEAFF
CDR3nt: TGTGCCAGCACCACCTGGAAACTGAGGGAGACTAGAGGGGGTGAAGCTTTCTTT

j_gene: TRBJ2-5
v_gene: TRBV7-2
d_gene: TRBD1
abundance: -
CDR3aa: CASSLPGTGRGETQYF
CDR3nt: TGTGCCAGCAGCCTCCCCGGGACAGGGAGGGGAGAGACCCAGTACTTC